This TCR beta chain originates from a study of T cells after yellow fever vaccination. Study outcomes and limitations: Weaker overall was a secondary response that nonetheless peaked faster, on day 5 versus 15. Reappearance after the booster was observed for most primary-vaccination clones (roughly 97% CD4, over 75% CD8).

A single count supports this clonotype. Its cognate antigen is unknown. It may be a read error: a sequence one base away is much more abundant. A 5'RACE template-switching step, the method used to make TCR cDNA, added a universal primer site and UMIs. TCRdb re-called the 5' RACE reads with MiXCR, one entry per CDR3 protein. This sample carries approximately 300,000 distinct CDR3 sequences, roughly 8.7% of them seen once, and the ten largest clones take roughly 17%. This clonotype originated in a man younger than 30 who received the YFV17D yellow fever vaccine. The sequences come from PBMCs, collected on the day of the first yellow fever vaccination.

The DNA for the CDR3 is TGCAGCGTTGAGGACGTCCGGGACAGGGCCGTGAACACTGAAGTTTTCTTT. It translates to CSVEDVRDRAVNTEVFF. The V and J genes are TRBV29-1 and TRBJ1-1; 9 bases are a match to TRBD1. The CDR3 totals 17 residues. Germline-derived CDR1 and CDR2 are SQVTM and ANQGSEA. Supplemented by reference TRBV29-1 and TRBJ1-1, the full variable domain reads SAVISQKPSRDICQRGTSLTIQCQVDSQVTMMFWYRQQPGQSLTLIATANQGSEATYESGFVIDKFPISRPNLTFSTLTVSNMSPEDSSIYLCSVEDVRDRAVNTEVFFGQGTRLTVV.